Included here is one TCR beta chain sequence, with context. Its antigen remains unidentified. TCRdb's table, derived via immunoSEQ multiplex PCR, lists solely in-frame clones and lacks some. This table holds some 80,000 clones, approximately 81% found once. The entry originates in a study of T cell clones after liver transplantation. Points from the study as a whole: In two subjects, few donor cells limited the measurable donor-reactive repertoire. Post-transplant, graft-donor-reactive CD4 TCRbeta sequences in blood dropped significantly in most of the 8 subjects.

Germline CDR1 reads GTSNPN; CDR2 reads SVGIG (reference sequence). The junction had 8 bases not matched to a gene; V was cut back by 8 bases and J by 0 bases. There are 15 residues in the CDR3. The TCR comes from a human patient who received a liver transplant. The graft donor may have contributed some T cells. The sequencing here drew on CD4+ T cells from blood, taken around 48 months after liver transplant. J is TRBJ2-1 and V is TRBV30; 9 bases are a match to TRBD2. CDR3 amino acids: CAGGTTSGSYNEQFF. The CDR3 bases are TGTGCCGGGGGTACGACTAGCGGCTCCTACAATGAGCAGTTCTTC.